This passage covers 4 T cell receptor beta chains from one sample sequenced in a study of radiotherapy plus CTLA-4 blockade in lung cancer (dated by TCRdb to between 2018 and 2020). To prepare the library, the immunoSEQ multiplex PCR assay was applied. Drawn from immuneACCESS, this table holds only the in-frame rearrangements with V and J called that TCRdb kept. Clones are partly lost; checked studies trace under half to an unresolved V gene and leave the rest unexplained. This sample lists 70,000 to 90,000 clones; about 79% were detected once. Approximately 22% of the sample goes to the ten largest clones. The sequences come from peripheral blood, collected from a patient treated with radiotherapy plus ipilimumab. The source of these receptors is a human donor with non-small cell lung cancer whose response to radiotherapy plus ipilimumab could not be evaluated. Some clones in this sample may be carry-over from other donors' samples.

The chain employs TRBV6-1 and TRBJ2-3; 7 bases map to TRBD2. There are 16 residues in the CDR3. Germline V CDR1 and CDR2: MNHNS, SASEGT. The ends lost 3 bases at V and 0 bases at J; junction bases unmatched: 6. CDR3 in DNA: TGTGCCAGCAGTGATGTCCTAGCGGACAGCACAGATACGCAGTATTTT. Its protein product is CASSDVLADSTDTQYF.

The gene calls are TRBV29-1 and TRBJ1-1; 9 nucleotides align to TRBD1. The CDR3 is 13 residues long. V shed 6 bases, J shed 4 bases, and the junction held 6 bases outside the gene matches. The germline V gene encodes CDR1 SQVTM and CDR2 ANQGSEA. This CDR3 reads CSVDRGGFTEAFF. In DNA form, the CDR3 reads TGCAGCGTGGACAGGGGTGGTTTCACTGAAGCTTTCTTT.

The V gene is TRBV5-4, the J gene TRBJ1-1; D unresolved. With 3 bases removed from V and 5 bases from J, the gap between germline ends came to 17 bases. Germline-derived CDR1 and CDR2 are SGHNT and YYREEE (reference sequence). The CDR3 contains 15 residues. CDR3 residues: CASSSRSYLLTEAFF. Written as DNA, the CDR3 is TGTGCCAGCAGCTCCCGGTCCTATCTGTTAACTGAAGCTTTCTTT. Variable domain in full (rest from reference TRBV5-4 and TRBJ1-1): ETGVTQSPTHLIKTRGQQVTLRCSSQSGHNTVSWYQQALGQGPQFIFQYYREEENGRGNFPPRFSGLQFPNYSSELNVNALELDDSALYLCASSSRSYLLTEAFFGQGTRLTVV.

The rearrangement links TRBV7-9 to TRBJ2-1; 9 bases match TRBD1. Germline V gene data show CDR1 as SEHNR and CDR2 as FQNEAQ (reference sequence). V was clipped by 2 bases and J by 4 bases; unmatched bases: 15. The CDR3 is made up of 19 amino acids. This CDR3 reads CASSLLYLQGGQGYNEQFF. As DNA, the CDR3 is TGTGCCAGCAGCTTACTATACCTCCAAGGGGGACAGGGTTACAATGAGCAGTTCTTC.